This entry lists 9 T cell receptor beta chains sequenced from one sample in a study of blood T cell repertoires in COVID-19. TCRdb keeps only in-frame clones here, not all; method: immunoSEQ multiplex PCR. The sample shows approximately 170,000 clones, roughly 80% of them seen only once. The sample comprised peripheral blood. These receptors all come from a man aged 65 to 85 with active or convalescent COVID-19.

This rearrangement joins TRBV4-3 to TRBJ2-1; 14 bases are a match to TRBD2. Trimming removed 2 bases from V and 8 bases from J; junction bases left unmatched: 8. Germline V gene sequence: CDR1 LGHNA, CDR2 YSLEER. This CDR3 spans 17 amino acids. Here the CDR3 reads CASSQLLGLAGGDEQFF. CDR3 DNA: TGCGCCAGCAGCCAACTGCTCGGACTAGCGGGAGGAGATGAGCAGTTCTTC.

This chain joins TRBV6-2 or TRBV6-3 and TRBJ2-7; D is perhaps TRBD2 (5 bases). Trimming removed 2 bases from V and 6 bases from J, with 17 bases in between. CDR1 MNHEY and CDR2 SVGEGT come from the germline V gene. The CDR3 spans 15 residues. The CDR3 spells CASSYETRLWGEQYF. The CDR3 nucleotides read TGTGCCAGCAGTTACGAAACTAGGCTTTGGGGCGAGCAGTACTTC.

This clone turned up a few times. The rearrangement uses TRBV6-6 and TRBJ1-5; D uncertain. Germline values: CDR1 MNHNY, CDR2 SVGAGI (reference sequence). There are 15 residues in the CDR3. V was pared by 0 bases and J by 4 bases, with 10 bases between. CDR3 bases: TGTGCCAGCAGTTACTCGAGATCCGTGAATCAGCCCCAGCATTTT. Its protein product is CASSYSRSVNQPQHF.

A few counts support this clone. The V gene is TRBV29-1, the J gene TRBJ2-7; 9 nucleotides agree with TRBD1. The CDR3 has 11 residues. Germline V gene lookup returns CDR1 SQVTM and CDR2 ANQGSEA. Trimming cost V 7 bases and J 7 bases; bases outside gene matches: 5. In DNA, the CDR3 is TGCAGCGGGGGACAGGGAAGGGAGCAGTACTTC. Translated: CSGGQGREQYF.

The V gene is TRBV19, the J gene TRBJ2-5, with D hard to call. CDR3 length: 13 residues. The V gene lost 7 bases and the J gene lost 2 bases, with 11 bases spanning the gap. Germline V CDR1 and CDR2: LNHDA, SQIVND (reference sequence). For the CDR3, the DNA is TGTGCCAGTAAGTCCCCAGAACAAGAGACCCAGTACTTC. Protein: CASKSPEQETQYF.

The genes are TRBV18 and TRBJ2-3; TRBD2 aligns across 12 bases. The CDR3 contains 16 residues. Germline CDR1 is KGHSH and CDR2 is LQKENI. V lost 6 bases and J lost 5; bases outside the gene matches: 9. The CDR3 DNA reads TGTGCCAGCTCCGGGACTAGCGGGCGAGGAGTAGATACGCAGTATTTT. Translating gives CASSGTSGRGVDTQYF.

The chain links TRBV6-1 to TRBJ2-1; TRBD1 is a possible D gene (5 bases). The V end lost 2 bases, the J end lost 6 bases, and 17 bases lay between the germline ends. This CDR3 region has 16 residues. Germline loops: CDR1 MNHNS, CDR2 SASEGT. The CDR3 DNA is TGTGCCAGCAGTGAATTTATCAACAGGCTGATCAATGAGCAGTTCTTC. Encoded protein: CASSEFINRLINEQFF.

In this sample, this clone turned up a few times. The V call is TRBV7-2, the J call TRBJ2-1; 7 nucleotides agree with TRBD1. Per the germline V gene, CDR1 is SGHTA and CDR2 is FQGNSA. Trimming cost V 2 bases and J 7 bases; bases outside gene matches: 5. The CDR3 spans 14 residues. The CDR3 loop reads CASSLRQGLNEQFF. CDR3 coding DNA: TGTGCCAGCAGCTTAAGACAGGGTTTGAATGAGCAGTTCTTC.

The rearrangement joins TRBV7-2 to TRBJ1-1; TRBD1 might be the D (6 bases). Germline CDR1 is SGHTA and CDR2 is FQGNSA. V shed 1 base and J shed 8 bases, with 17 bases lying between them. This CDR3 contains 15 residues. The CDR3 sequence: CASSLGPGTTSEAFF. The CDR3 coding sequence is TGTGCCAGCAGCTTAGGCCCCGGGACAACCTCGGAAGCTTTCTTT.